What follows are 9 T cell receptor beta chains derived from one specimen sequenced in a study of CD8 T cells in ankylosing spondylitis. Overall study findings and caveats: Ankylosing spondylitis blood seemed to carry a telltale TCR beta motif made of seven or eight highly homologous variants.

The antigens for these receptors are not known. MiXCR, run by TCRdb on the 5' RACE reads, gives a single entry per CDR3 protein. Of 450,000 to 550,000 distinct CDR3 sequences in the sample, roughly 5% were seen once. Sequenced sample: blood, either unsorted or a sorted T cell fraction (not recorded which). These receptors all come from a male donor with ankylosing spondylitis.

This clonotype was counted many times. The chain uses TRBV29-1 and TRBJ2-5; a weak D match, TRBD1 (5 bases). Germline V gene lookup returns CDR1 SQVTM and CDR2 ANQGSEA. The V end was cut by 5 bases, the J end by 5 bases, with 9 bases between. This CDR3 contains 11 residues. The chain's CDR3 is CSVLGAETQYF. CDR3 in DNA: TGCAGCGTTCTAGGGGCTGAGACCCAGTACTTC. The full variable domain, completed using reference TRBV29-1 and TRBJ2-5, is SAVISQKPSRDICQRGTSLTIQCQVDSQVTMMFWYRQQPGQSLTLIATANQGSEATYESGFVIDKFPISRPNLTFSTLTVSNMSPEDSSIYLCSVLGAETQYFGPGTRLLVL.

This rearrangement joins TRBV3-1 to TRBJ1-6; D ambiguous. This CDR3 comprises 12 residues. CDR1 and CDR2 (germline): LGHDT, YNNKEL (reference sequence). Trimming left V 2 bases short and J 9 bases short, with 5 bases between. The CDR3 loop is CASSQWLSPLHF. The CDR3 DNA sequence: TGTGCCAGCAGCCAATGGCTTTCACCCCTCCACTTT.

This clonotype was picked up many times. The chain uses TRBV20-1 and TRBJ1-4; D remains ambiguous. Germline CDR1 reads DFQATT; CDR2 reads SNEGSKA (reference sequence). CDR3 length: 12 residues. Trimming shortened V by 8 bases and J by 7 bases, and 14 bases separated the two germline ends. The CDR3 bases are TGCAGTCCCAGCGGACGATCTGAAAAACTGTTTTTT. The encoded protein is CSPSGRSEKLFF.

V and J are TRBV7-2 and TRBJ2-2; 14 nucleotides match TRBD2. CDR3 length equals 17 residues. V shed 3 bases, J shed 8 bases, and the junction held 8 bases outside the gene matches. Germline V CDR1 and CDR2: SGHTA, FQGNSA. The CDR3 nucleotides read TGTGCCAGCAGCTTGGATCGACTAGCGGGAGGGCCTGGGGAGCTGTTTTTT. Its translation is CASSLDRLAGGPGELFF.

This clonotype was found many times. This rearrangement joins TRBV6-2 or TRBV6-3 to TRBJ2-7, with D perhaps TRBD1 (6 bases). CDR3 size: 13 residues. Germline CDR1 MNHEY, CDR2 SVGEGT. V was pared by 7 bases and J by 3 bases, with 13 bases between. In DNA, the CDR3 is TGTGCCAGCAACGCCGGACAGATCTACGAGCAGTACTTC. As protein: CASNAGQIYEQYF.

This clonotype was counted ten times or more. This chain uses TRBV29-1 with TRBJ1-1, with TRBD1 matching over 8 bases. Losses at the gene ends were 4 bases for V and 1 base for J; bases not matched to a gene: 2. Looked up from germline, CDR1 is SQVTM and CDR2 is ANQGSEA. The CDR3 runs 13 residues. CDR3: CSVVQGGNTEAFF. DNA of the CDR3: TGCAGCGTTGTACAGGGGGGGAACACTGAAGCTTTCTTT.

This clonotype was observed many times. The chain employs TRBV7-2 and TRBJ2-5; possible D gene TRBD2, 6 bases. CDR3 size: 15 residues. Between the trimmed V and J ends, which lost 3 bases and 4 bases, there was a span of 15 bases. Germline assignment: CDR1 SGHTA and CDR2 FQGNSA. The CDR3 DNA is TGTGCCAGCAGCTTCCAGGGTGGGCGGGGAGAGACCCAGTACTTC. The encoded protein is CASSFQGGRGETQYF.

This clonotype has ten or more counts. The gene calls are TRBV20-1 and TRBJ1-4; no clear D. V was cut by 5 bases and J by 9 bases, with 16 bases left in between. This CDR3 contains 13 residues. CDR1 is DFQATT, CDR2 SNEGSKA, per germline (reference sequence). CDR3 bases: TGCAGTGCTTCCGACAATCTGACCAAAAAACTGTTTTTT. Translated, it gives CSASDNLTKKLFF.

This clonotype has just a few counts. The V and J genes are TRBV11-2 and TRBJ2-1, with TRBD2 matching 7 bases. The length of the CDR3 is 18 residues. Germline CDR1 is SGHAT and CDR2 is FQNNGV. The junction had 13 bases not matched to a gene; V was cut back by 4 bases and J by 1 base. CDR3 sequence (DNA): TGTGCCAGCAGCTCCCGGCCGGCGGGAGCGGGGTCCTACAATGAGCAGTTCTTC. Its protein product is CASSSRPAGAGSYNEQFF.